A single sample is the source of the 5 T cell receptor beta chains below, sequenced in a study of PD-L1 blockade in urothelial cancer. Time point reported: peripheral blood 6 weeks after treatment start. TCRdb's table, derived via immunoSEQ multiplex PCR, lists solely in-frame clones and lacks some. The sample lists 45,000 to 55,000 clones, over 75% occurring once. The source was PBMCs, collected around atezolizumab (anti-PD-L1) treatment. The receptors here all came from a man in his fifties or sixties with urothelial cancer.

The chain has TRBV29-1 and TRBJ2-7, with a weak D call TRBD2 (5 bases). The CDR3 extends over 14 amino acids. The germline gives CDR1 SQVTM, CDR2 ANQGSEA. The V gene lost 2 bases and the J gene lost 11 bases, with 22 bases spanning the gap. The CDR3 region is CSVELRDSPVLKYF. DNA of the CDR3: TGCAGCGTTGAACTTCGGGATAGTCCAGTTTTGAAGTACTTC.

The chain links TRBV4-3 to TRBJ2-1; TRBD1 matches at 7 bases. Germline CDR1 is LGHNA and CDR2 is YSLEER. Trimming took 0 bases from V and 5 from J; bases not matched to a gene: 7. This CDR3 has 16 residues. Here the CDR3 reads CASSQDQGVRDNEQFF. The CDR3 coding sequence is TGCGCCAGCAGCCAAGATCAGGGGGTACGGGACAATGAGCAGTTCTTC.

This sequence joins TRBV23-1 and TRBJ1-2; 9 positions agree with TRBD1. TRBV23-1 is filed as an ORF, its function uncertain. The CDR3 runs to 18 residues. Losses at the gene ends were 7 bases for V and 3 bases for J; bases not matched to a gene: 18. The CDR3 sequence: CASTPINLLGDRDYGYTF. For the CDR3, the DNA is TGCGCCAGCACCCCAATCAACCTCCTTGGGGACAGGGACTATGGCTACACCTTC.

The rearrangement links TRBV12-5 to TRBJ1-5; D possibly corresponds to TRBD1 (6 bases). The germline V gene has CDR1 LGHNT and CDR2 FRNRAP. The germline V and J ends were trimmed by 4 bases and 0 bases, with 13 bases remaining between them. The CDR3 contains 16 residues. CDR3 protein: CASGSTRGYSNQPQHF. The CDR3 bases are TGTGCTAGTGGTTCTACTAGGGGGTATAGCAATCAGCCCCAGCATTTT.

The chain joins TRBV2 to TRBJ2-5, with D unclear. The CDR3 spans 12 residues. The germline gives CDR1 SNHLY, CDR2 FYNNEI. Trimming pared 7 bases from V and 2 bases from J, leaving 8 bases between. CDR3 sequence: CASKAVQETQYF. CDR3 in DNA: TGTGCCAGCAAGGCGGTTCAAGAGACCCAGTACTTC.